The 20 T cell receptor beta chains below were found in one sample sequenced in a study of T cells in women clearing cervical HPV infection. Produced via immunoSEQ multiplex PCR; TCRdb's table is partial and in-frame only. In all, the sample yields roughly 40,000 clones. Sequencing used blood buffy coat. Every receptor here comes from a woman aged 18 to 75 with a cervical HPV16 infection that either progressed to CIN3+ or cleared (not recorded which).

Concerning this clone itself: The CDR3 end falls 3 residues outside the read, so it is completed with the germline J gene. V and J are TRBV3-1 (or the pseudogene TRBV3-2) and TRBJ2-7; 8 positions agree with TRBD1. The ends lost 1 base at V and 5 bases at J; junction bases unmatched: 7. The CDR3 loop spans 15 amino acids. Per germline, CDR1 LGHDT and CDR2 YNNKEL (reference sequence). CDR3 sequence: CASSQAARGLNEQYF. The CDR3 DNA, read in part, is TGTGCCAGCAGCCAAGCGGCCAGGGGGCTAAACGAG.

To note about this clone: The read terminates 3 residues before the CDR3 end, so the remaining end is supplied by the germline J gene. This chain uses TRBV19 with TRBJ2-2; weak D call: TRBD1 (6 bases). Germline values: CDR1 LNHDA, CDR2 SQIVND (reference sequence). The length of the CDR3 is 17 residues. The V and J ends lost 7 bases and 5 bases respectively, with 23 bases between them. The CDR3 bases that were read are TGTGCCAGTAAACCCCAGGGGTGGCTGTTGGGAACCGGGGAG. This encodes CASKPQGWLLGTGE. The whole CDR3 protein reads CASKPQGWLLGTGELFF.

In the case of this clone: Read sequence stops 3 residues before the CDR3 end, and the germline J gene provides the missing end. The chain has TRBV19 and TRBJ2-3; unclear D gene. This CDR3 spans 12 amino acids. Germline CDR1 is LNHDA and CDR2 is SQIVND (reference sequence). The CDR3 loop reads CASKGSAITQYF. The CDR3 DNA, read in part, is TGTGCCAGTAAAGGTTCTGCCATAACG.

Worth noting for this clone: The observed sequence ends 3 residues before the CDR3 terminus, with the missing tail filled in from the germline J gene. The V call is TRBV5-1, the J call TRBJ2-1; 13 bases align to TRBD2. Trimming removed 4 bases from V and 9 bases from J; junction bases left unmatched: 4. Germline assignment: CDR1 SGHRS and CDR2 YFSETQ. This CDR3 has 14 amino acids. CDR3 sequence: CASSPGLAGVEQFF. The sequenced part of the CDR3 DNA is TGCGCCAGCAGCCCTGGACTAGCGGGAGTTGAG.

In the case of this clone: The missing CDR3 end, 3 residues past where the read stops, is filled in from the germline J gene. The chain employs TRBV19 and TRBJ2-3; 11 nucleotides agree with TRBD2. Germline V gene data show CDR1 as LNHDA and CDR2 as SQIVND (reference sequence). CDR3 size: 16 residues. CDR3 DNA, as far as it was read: TGTGCCAGTAGTACAACTAGCGGGAGAAAGGGAGAGACG. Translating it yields CASSTTSGRKGET. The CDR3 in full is CASSTTSGRKGETQYF.

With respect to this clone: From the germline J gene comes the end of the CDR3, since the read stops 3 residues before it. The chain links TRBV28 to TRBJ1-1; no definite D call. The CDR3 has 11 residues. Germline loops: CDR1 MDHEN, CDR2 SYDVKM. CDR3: CASSLLLEAFF. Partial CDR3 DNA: TGTGCCAGCAGTTTATTACTAGAA.

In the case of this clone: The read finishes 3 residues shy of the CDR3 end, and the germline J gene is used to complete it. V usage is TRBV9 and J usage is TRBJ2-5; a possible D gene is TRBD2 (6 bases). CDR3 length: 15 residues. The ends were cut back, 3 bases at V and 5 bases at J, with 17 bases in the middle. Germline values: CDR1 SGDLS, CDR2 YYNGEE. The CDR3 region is CASSAGTPLGETQYF. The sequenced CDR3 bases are TGTGCCAGCAGCGCCGGGACTCCCCTAGGGGAGACC.

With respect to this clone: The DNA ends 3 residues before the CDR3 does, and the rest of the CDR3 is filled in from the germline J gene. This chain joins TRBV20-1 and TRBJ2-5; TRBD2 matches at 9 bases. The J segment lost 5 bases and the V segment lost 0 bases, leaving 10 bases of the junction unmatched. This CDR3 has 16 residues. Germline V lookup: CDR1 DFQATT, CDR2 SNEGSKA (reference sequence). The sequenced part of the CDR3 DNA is TGCAGTGCTAGAGATCCATTTAGCGGGAGTCAGGAGACC. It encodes CSARDPFSGSQET. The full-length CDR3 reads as CSARDPFSGSQETQYF.

The DNA read from the CDR3 is TGTGCCAGCAAACGGGGGGATACG. Translation gives CASKRGDT. The full-length CDR3 reads as CASKRGDTQYF. The V gene is TRBV2, the J gene TRBJ2-3, with a possible D match to TRBD2 (6 bases). The read terminates 3 residues before the CDR3 end, so the remaining end is supplied by the germline J gene. Germline CDR1 SNHLY, CDR2 FYNNEI. V lost 7 bases, J lost 6 bases, and 8 bases lay in between. CDR3 length: 11 amino acids. Complete variable domain (other parts from reference TRBV2 and TRBJ2-3): EPEVTQTPSHQVTQMGQEVILRCVPISNHLYFYWYRQILGQKVEFLVSFYNNEISEKSEIFDDQFSVERPDGSNFTLKIRSTKLEDSAMYFCASKRGDTQYFGPGTRLTVL.

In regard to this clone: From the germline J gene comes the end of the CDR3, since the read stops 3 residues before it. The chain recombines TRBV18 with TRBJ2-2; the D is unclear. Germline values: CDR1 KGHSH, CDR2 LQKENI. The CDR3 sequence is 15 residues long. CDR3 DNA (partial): TGTGCCAGCTCACCACGCGGTGATTATAATTCACCG. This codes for CASSPRGDYNSP. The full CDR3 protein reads CASSPRGDYNSPLFF.

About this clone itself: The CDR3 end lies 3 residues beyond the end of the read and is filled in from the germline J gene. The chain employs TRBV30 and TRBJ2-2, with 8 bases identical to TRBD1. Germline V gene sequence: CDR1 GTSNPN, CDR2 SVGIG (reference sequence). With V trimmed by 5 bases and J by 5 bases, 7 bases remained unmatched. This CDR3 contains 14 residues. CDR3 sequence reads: CAWDGTGGTGELFF. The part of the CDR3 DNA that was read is TGTGCCTGGGACGGGACAGGTGGTACCGGGGAG.

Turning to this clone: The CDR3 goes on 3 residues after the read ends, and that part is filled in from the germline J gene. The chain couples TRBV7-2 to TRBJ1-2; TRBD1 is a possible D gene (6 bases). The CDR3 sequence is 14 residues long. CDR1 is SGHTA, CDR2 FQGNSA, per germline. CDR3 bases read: TGTGCCAGCAGCCTTGGGCTGGACAGCGGGGAC. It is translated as CASSLGLDSGD. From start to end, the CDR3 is CASSLGLDSGDYTF. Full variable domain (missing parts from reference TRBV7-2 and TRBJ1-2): GAGVSQSPSNKVTEKGKDVELRCDPISGHTALYWYRQSLGQGLEFLIYFQGNSAPDKSGLPSDRFSAERTGGSVSTLTIQRTQQEDSAVYLCASSLGLDSGDYTFGSGTRLTVV.

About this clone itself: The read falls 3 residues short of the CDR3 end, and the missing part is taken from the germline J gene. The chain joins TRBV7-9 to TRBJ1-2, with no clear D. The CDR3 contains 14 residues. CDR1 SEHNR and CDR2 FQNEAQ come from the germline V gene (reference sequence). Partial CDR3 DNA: TGTGCCAGCAGCTTACCCGGACTGGACGGGAAC. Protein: CASSLPGLDGN. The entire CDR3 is CASSLPGLDGNYTF.

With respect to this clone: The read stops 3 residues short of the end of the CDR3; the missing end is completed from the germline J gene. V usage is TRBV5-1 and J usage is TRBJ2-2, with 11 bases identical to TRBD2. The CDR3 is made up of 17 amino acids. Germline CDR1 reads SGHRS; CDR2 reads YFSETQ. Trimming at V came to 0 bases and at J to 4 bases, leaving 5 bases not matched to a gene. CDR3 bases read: TGCGCCAGCAGCTTGGAGACTAGCGGGACGAGCACCGGGGAG. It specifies CASSLETSGTSTGE. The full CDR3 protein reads CASSLETSGTSTGELFF.

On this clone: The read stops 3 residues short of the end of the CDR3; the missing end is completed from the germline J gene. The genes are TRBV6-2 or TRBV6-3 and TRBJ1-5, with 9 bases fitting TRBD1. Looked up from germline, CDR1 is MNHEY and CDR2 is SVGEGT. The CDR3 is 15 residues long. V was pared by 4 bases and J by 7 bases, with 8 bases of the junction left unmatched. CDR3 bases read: TGTGCCAGCAGTTTCGGACAGGGGTTCAGGCAGCCC. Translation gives CASSFGQGFRQP. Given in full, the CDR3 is CASSFGQGFRQPQHF.

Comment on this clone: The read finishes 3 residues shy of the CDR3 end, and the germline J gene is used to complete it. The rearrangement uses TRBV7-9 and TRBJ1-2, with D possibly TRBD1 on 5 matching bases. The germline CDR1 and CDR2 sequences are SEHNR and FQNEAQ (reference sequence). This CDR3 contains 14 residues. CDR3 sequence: CASVAGPSSYDYTF. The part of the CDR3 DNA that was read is TGTGCCAGCGTCGCAGGGCCTTCCTCCTACGAC.

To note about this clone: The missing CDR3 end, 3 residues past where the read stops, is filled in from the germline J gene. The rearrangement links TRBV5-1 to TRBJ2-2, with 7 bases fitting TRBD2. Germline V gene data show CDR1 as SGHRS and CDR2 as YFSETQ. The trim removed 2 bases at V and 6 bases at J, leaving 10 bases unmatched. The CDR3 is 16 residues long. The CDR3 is CASSFFNSREPGELFF. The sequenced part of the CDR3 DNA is TGCGCCAGCAGCTTTTTTAACTCGCGGGAGCCCGGGGAG.

The part of the CDR3 DNA that was read is TGTGCCAGTAGTACTACAGCGGGAGGGTACCAAGAGACC. It yields the protein CASSTTAGGYQET. The whole CDR3 sequence reads CASSTTAGGYQETQYF. The gene calls are TRBV19 and TRBJ2-5, with TRBD2 matching over 10 bases. The read falls 3 residues short of the CDR3 end, and the missing part is taken from the germline J gene. Trimming took 4 bases from V and 0 from J; bases not matched to a gene: 5. Germline CDR1 reads LNHDA; CDR2 reads SQIVND (reference sequence). The CDR3 covers 16 residues.

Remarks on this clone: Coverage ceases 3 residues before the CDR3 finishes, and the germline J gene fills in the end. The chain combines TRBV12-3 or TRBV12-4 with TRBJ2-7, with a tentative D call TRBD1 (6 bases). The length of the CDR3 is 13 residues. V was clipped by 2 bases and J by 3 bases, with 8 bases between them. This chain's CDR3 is CASSLPGDYEQYF. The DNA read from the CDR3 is TGTGCCAGCAGTTTACCAGGGGACTACGAG.

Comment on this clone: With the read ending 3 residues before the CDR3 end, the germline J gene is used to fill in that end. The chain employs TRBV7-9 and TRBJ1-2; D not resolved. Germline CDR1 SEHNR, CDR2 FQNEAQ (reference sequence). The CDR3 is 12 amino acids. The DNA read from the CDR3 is TGTGCCATCACCCGGGTGGGTTGGAGC. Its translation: CAITRVGWS. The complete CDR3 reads CAITRVGWSYTF.